Sequencing of this T cell receptor beta chain was carried out in a study of lymphopenia after photon versus proton radiotherapy. In the case of this clone: Its target is unknown.

General study findings and limits: Photon-treated patients lost naive T cells and TCR diversity; proton-treated stayed stable. After the lymphocyte nadir, photon-treated repertoires showed oligoclonal expansion, especially of CD8+ Temra cells.

The CDR3 spans 13 residues. Trimming took off 4 bases at V and 5 bases at J, with 8 bases between the two ends. Germline CDR1 reads SNHLY; CDR2 reads FYNNEI. Some clones are missing from TCRdb's copy, which holds only in-frame ones; the method was immunoSEQ multiplex PCR. Of around 42,000 clones listed, approximately 83% were seen once; the top ten hold about 2%. The chain carries TRBV2 and TRBJ2-2, with D tentatively TRBD2 (6 bases). The clonotype comes from a man in his forties with gastric cancer. Sequencing was performed on peripheral blood, taken from a patient treated with photon-based radiotherapy. The CDR3, as DNA: TGTGCCAGCAGTGGCAGCGGGACCGGGGAGCTGTTTTTT. Protein product: CASSGSGTGELFF.